These 10 T cell receptor beta chains were sequenced from one sample in a study of blood T cell repertoires in COVID-19. The protocol was immunoSEQ multiplex PCR, while the TCRdb copy is restricted to in-frame clones and leaves out a portion. The data contain 30,000 to 35,000 clones, roughly 80% of them singletons. Specimen: peripheral blood. These receptors all stem from a man between 65 and 80 years old with COVID-19, enrolled during active disease.

The gene calls are TRBV28 and TRBJ2-4; no definite D call. Germline V gene sequence: CDR1 MDHEN, CDR2 SYDVKM. This CDR3 spans 15 amino acids. The V and J ends lost 7 bases and 0 bases respectively, with 13 bases between them. The CDR3 sequence: CASNVRLLAKNIQYF. The CDR3 region has the DNA TGTGCCAGCAACGTAAGACTTTTAGCCAAAAACATTCAGTACTTC.

This clone was counted once. In DNA form, the CDR3 reads TGTGCCAGCAGCCACCGAGGAGAGGCAGGGAATGGCTACACCTTC. It translates to CASSHRGEAGNGYTF. This rearrangement joins TRBV5-4 to TRBJ1-2, with a weak D call TRBD1 (5 bases). V lost 4 bases, J lost 6 bases, and 19 bases lay in between. The CDR3 has 15 residues. CDR1 and CDR2 from the germline V gene are SGHNT and YYREEE (reference sequence).

The chain is built from TRBV19 and TRBJ1-5; D gene uncertain. Germline values: CDR1 LNHDA, CDR2 SQIVND (reference sequence). The CDR3 is 13 amino acids. V lost 4 bases and J 4 bases, leaving 8 bases between the germline ends. The CDR3 is CASSTLKNQPQHF. The DNA of the CDR3 is TGTGCCAGTAGTACCCTAAAAAATCAGCCCCAGCATTTT.

This chain joins TRBV18 and TRBJ2-3; D remains ambiguous. This CDR3 spans 16 amino acids. V lost 2 bases and J 5 bases, leaving 17 bases between the germline ends. Germline lookup yields CDR1 KGHSH and CDR2 LQKENI. The CDR3 sequence: CASSPNSMPARDTQYF. In DNA form, the CDR3 reads TGTGCCAGCTCACCAAATTCTATGCCCGCGAGAGATACGCAGTATTTT.

The rearrangement joins TRBV7-2 to TRBJ2-2; 8 bases agree with TRBD2. With V trimmed by 3 bases and J by 1 base, 7 bases remained unmatched. The CDR3 is 17 residues long. Germline V CDR1 and CDR2: SGHTA, FQGNSA. The CDR3 bases are TGTGCCAGCAGCTTCGCCATGAGCGGGAGGAACACCGGGGAGCTGTTTTTT. Its protein is CASSFAMSGRNTGELFF.

The CDR3 DNA sequence: TGTGCCAGCAGCTACCAGCGGATCACCCCCGAGCAGTACTTC. Translation gives CASSYQRITPEQYF. This rearrangement joins TRBV6-5 to TRBJ2-7; D possibly corresponds to TRBD2 (5 bases). Germline V CDR1 and CDR2: MNHEY, SVGAGI. V lost 6 bases and J 6 bases, leaving 18 bases between the germline ends. The CDR3 contains 14 residues.

The chain couples TRBV7-9 to TRBJ1-2; 10 bases are a match to TRBD1. With V trimmed by 5 bases and J by 6 bases, 12 bases remained unmatched. Germline lookup yields CDR1 SEHNR and CDR2 FQNEAQ (reference sequence). This CDR3 has 16 amino acids. The CDR3 reads CASSQTWTGGIDGYTF. Written as DNA, the CDR3 is TGTGCCAGCAGCCAGACGTGGACAGGGGGAATCGATGGCTACACCTTC.

This clone was detected once. The genes are TRBV7-6 and TRBJ1-1; 11 bases are shared with TRBD1. The CDR3 contains 16 residues. Losses at the gene ends were 4 bases for V and 5 bases for J; bases not matched to a gene: 9. Germline CDR1 SGHVS, CDR2 FNYEAQ. CDR3 in DNA: TGTGCCAGCAGCTCCGGGGGACAGGGGGGAATGACTGAAGCTTTCTTT. Its protein product is CASSSGGQGGMTEAFF.

This clone was counted only a few times. The gene calls are TRBV10-2 and TRBJ1-5; TRBD1 might be the D (5 bases). The CDR3 is made up of 16 amino acids. Germline CDR1 and CDR2: WSHSY and SAAADI. Trimming removed 6 bases at V and 3 bases at J, with 18 bases between. In nucleotides, the CDR3 is TGCGCCAGCAGGGGGGGGGTCCGAGATTCCAATCAGCCCCAGCATTTT. It translates to CASRGGVRDSNQPQHF.

The V call is TRBV6-2 or TRBV6-3, the J call TRBJ2-2, with D perhaps TRBD2 (6 bases). V lost 1 base to trimming and J lost 0 bases, with 9 bases between them. The CDR3 totals 16 residues. Germline loops: CDR1 MNHEY, CDR2 SVGEGT. The CDR3 protein is CASSYWGGANTGELFF. The CDR3, as DNA: TGTGCCAGCAGTTACTGGGGAGGCGCGAACACCGGGGAGCTGTTTTTT.